A single sample gave rise to the 6 T cell receptor beta chains below, sequenced in a study of blood T cell repertoires in COVID-19. Produced via immunoSEQ multiplex PCR; TCRdb's table is partial and in-frame only. Among 220,000 or so clones listed, 82% were seen once. Sequencing was carried out using peripheral blood. These receptors originate from a woman aged 80 or over with acute or convalescent COVID-19.

This chain connects TRBV29-1 to TRBJ1-5; no clear D. This CDR3 contains 15 residues. Trimming removed 0 bases at V and 5 bases at J, with 14 bases between. Germline assignment: CDR1 SQVTM and CDR2 ANQGSEA. DNA for the CDR3: TGCAGCGTTGAAGAGGGTCCAGGCCCCCATCAGCCCCAGCATTTT. This sequence encodes CSVEEGPGPHQPQHF.

The chain couples TRBV2 to TRBJ1-4, with D possibly being TRBD1 (5 bases). The CDR3 has 13 amino acids. From germline, CDR1 is SNHLY and CDR2 FYNNEI. Trimming left V 5 bases short and J 10 bases short, with 14 bases between. CDR3 sequence reads: CASSYLGPRKLFF. The CDR3 nucleotides are TGTGCCAGCAGTTATTTGGGGCCAAGAAAACTGTTTTTT.

The CDR3 here is CASSQGYRLNTEAFF. CDR3 nucleotide sequence: TGTGCCAGCAGCCAAGGGTACAGACTGAACACTGAAGCTTTCTTT. This chain joins TRBV3-1 (or the pseudogene TRBV3-2) and TRBJ1-1; D unresolved. From germline, CDR1 is LGHDT and CDR2 YNNKEL (reference sequence). The ends were cut back, 1 base at V and 0 bases at J, with 9 bases in the middle. This CDR3 is 15 amino acids long.

The gene calls are TRBV7-3 and TRBJ1-2; 8 bases are shared with TRBD1. Trimming cost V 2 bases and J 7 bases; bases outside gene matches: 9. CDR1 is SGHTA and CDR2 is FQGTGA in the germline V gene. The CDR3 has 15 residues. In nucleotides, the CDR3 is TGTGCCAGCAGCTTAGGGGCAGGGGGCCCTCTTGGCTACACCTTC. It encodes CASSLGAGGPLGYTF.

This chain connects TRBV11-3 to TRBJ1-3, with a tentative D call TRBD1 (6 bases). V lost 5 bases and J lost 3, with 23 bases in between. The V gene's germline CDR1 is SGHNT and CDR2 YENEEA. This CDR3 spans 18 amino acids. Written as DNA, the CDR3 is TGTGCCAGCAGCATAGCCCTAAGCAGGGGCATGGGTGGAAACACCATATATTTT. Its protein product is CASSIALSRGMGGNTIYF.

V gene TRBV25-1 combines with J gene TRBJ1-1; the D gene is possibly TRBD1 (6 bases). The V end was cut by 6 bases, the J end by 8 bases, with 19 bases between. The CDR3 length is 14 residues. CDR1 is MGHDK, CDR2 SYGVNS, per germline. For the CDR3, the DNA is TGTGCCAGCAGCGCGGCCCAGGGGCGGTCGGAAGCTTTCTTT. Its translation: CASSAAQGRSEAFF.